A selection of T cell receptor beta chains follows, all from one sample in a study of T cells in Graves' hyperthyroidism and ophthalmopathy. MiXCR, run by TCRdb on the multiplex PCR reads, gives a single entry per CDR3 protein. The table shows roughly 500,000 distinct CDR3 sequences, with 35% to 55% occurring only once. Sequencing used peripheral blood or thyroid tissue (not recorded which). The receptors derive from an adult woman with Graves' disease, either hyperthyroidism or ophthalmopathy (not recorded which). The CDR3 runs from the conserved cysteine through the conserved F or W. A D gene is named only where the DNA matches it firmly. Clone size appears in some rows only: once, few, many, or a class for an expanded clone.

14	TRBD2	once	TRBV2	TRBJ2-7	CASRGDGRADEQYF	TGTGCCAGCAGAGGGGACGGGAGGGCCGACGAGCAGTACTTC
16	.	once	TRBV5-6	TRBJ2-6	CASSPIGGAGANVLTF	TGTGCCAGCAGCCCGATAGGGGGAGCTGGGGCCAACGTCCTGACTTTC
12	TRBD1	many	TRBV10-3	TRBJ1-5	CAIAQGNQPQHF	TGTGCCATCGCACAGGGGAATCAGCCCCAGCATTTT
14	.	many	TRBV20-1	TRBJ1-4	CSALAGTPNEKLFF	TGCAGTGCCCTGGCGGGGACACCGAATGAAAAACTGTTTTTT
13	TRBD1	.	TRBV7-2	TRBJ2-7	CASARDSILEQYF	TGTGCCAGCGCCCGGGACAGCATCCTCGAGCAGTACTTC
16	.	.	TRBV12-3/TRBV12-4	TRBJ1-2	CASSFAGRRSNYGYTF	TGTGCCAGCAGTTTTGCTGGCAGACGATCTAACTATGGCTACACCTTC
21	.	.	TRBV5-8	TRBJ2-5	CASRSRGTRTSIGAAQETQYF	TGTGCCAGCAGGTCCCGGGGCACGCGTACCAGCATCGGAGCGGCACAAGAGACCCAGTACTTC
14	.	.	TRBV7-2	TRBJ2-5	CASSLAERGETQYF	TGTGCCAGCAGCTTAGCGGAGAGAGGAGAGACCCAGTACTTC
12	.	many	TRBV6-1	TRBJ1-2	CASTPAGYGYTF	TGTGCCAGCACCCCTGCGGGCTATGGCTACACCTTC
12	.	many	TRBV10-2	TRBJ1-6	CASRRWNSPLHF	TGCGCCAGCAGAAGGTGGAATTCACCCCTCCACTTT
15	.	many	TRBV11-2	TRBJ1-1	CASSLDRTVSSEAFF	TGTGCCAGCAGCTTAGATCGCACAGTATCCTCTGAAGCTTTCTTT
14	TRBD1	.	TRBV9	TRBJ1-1	CASSVPGGNTEAFF	TGTGCCAGCAGCGTACCAGGGGGCAACACTGAAGCTTTCTTT
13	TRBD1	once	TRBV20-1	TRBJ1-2	CSADRDGNYGYTF	TGCAGTGCTGACAGGGACGGCAACTATGGCTACACCTTC
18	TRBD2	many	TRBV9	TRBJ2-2	CASSGRAGTSGTPGELFF	TGTGCCAGCAGCGGTAGGGCTGGGACTAGCGGGACTCCCGGGGAGCTGTTTTTT
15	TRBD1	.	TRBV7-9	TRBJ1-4	CASSLTTGLYEKLFF	TGTGCCAGCAGCTTAACGACAGGGCTCTATGAAAAACTGTTTTTT
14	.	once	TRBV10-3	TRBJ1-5	CAISEGRSNQPQHF	TGTGCCATCAGTGAGGGACGGAGCAATCAGCCCCAGCATTTT
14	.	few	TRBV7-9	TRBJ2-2	CASSTRTNTGELFF	TGTGCCAGCAGCACGAGAACGAACACCGGGGAGCTGTTTTTT
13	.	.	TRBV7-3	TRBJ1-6	CASRDTYNSPLHF	TGTGCCAGCAGGGACACGTATAATTCACCCCTCCACTTT
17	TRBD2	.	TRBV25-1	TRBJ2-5	CASRGPSGSQWRETQYF	TGTGCCAGCAGGGGACCTAGCGGGAGTCAGTGGAGGGAGACCCAGTACTTC
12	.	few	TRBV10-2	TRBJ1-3	CASRQGGNTIYF	TGCGCCAGCAGACAGGGTGGAAACACCATATATTTT
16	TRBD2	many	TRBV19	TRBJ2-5	CASSRKSGRGQETQYF	TGTGCCAGTAGTAGGAAGAGCGGGAGGGGCCAGGAGACCCAGTACTTC
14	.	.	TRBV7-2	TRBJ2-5	CASSPPGLSDVQYF	TGTGCCAGCAGCCCCCCGGGACTTTCCGATGTCCAGTACTTC
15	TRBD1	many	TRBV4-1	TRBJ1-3	CASSQTGRSGNTIYF	TGCGCCAGCAGCCAGACAGGGAGATCTGGAAACACCATATATTTT
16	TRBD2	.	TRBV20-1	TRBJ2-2	CSARDLEAGDVWEQFF	TGCAGTGCTAGAGATCTGGAAGCGGGGGATGTCTGGGAGCAGTTTTTT
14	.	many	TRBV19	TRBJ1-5	CASSTPGGFQPQHF	TGTGCCAGTAGTACCCCGGGGGGGTTTCAGCCCCAGCATTTT
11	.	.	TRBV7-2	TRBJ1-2	CASREGRLMFF	TGTGCCAGCAGGGAAGGCAGGCTAATGTTCTTC
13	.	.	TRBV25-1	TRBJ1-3	CASPQATGNTIYF	TGTGCCAGCCCTCAGGCTACTGGAAACACCATATATTTT
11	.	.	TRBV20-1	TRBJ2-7	CSAFLLREQYF	TGCAGTGCTTTTCTCCTACGAGAGCAGTACTTC
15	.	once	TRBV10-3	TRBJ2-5	CAISSGRRIQETQYF	TGTGCCATCAGCTCTGGACGCAGGATCCAAGAGACCCAGTACTTC
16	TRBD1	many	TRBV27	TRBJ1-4	CASSLRFGTGNEKLFF	TGTGCCAGCAGTTTAAGGTTCGGGACAGGCAATGAAAAACTGTTTTTT
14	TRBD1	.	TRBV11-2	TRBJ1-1	CASTLEGQGTEAFF	TGTGCCAGCACCCTCGAGGGACAGGGCACTGAAGCTTTCTTT
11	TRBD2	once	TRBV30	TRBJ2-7	CAWSVPGGQYF	TGTGCCTGGAGTGTCCCGGGGGGGCAGTACTTC
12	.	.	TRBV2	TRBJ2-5	CASSASQETQYF	TGTGCCAGCAGCGCAAGCCAAGAGACCCAGTACTTC
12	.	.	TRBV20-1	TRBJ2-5	CSASQGGGTQYF	TGCAGTGCTAGTCAGGGGGGGGGGACCCAGTACTTC
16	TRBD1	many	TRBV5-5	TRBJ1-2	CASSLLTTGTGNGYTF	TGTGCCAGCAGCTTGTTGACGACCGGGACAGGAAATGGCTACACCTTC
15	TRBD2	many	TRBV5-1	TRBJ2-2	CASSTGLANTGELFF	TGCGCCAGCAGCACCGGACTAGCGAACACCGGGGAGCTGTTTTTT
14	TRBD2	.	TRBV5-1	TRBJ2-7	CASSGTSTTYEQYF	TGCGCCAGCAGCGGGACTAGCACGACCTACGAGCAGTACTTC
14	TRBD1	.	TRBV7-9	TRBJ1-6	CASSRGQADSPLHF	TGTGCCAGCAGCCGGGGACAGGCGGATTCACCCCTCCACTTT
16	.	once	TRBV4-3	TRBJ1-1	CASSQDRTGGTTEAFF	TGCGCCAGCAGCCAAGATAGGACGGGGGGGACCACTGAAGCTTTCTTT
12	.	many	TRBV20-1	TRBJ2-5	CSAPDSVETQYF	TGCAGTGCTCCTGACAGCGTCGAGACCCAGTACTTC
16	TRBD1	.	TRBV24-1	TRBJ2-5	CATSDPGQGNQETQYF	TGTGCCACCAGTGATCCGGGACAGGGGAACCAAGAGACCCAGTACTTC
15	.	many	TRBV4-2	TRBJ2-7	CASSQPGSLGDEQYF	TGTGCCAGCAGCCAACCTGGGAGTTTAGGGGACGAGCAGTACTTC
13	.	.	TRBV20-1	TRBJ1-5	CSASIQGEQPQHF	TGCAGTGCTAGCATACAGGGCGAGCAGCCCCAGCATTTT
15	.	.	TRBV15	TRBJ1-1	CATRLAGEPSTEAFF	TGTGCTACCAGGCTAGCGGGGGAACCCAGCACTGAAGCTTTCTTT